This TCR beta chain derives from a study of shared clonotypes between healthy human individuals. Study-level findings and limits: Incomplete sequencing of sorted subsets was indicated by rarefaction despite large depth.

Germline loops: CDR1 SGDLS, CDR2 YYNGEE. Trimming cost V 2 bases and J 2 bases, with 10 bases left between them. The CDR3 spans 14 residues. Some clones are missing from TCRdb's copy, which holds only in-frame ones; the method was immunoSEQ multiplex PCR. The sample comprises 2 million or so clones, 95% of which are singletons, and 0.13% rests with the top ten. In the case of this clone: Antigen specificity is unknown. Other DNA sequences in this specimen translate into the identical CDR3.

The rearrangement joins TRBV9 to TRBJ1-1, with D hard to call. The source is a man between 18 and 29 years old in good health. The sample comprised naive CD4+ T cells sorted from blood. As for subset: CD45RA+ positively selected. The CDR3: CASSVGSGNTEAFF. CDR3 bases: TGTGCCAGCAGCGTGGGATCGGGTAACACTGAAGCTTTCTTT.